Listed here is a single T cell receptor (beta chain). Its specificity is not known. This entry is derived from a study of OX40 agonist ivuxolimab in advanced cancers. Points from the study as a whole: Fewer expanded clones were found on average in CD4+ than in CD8+ T cells. At 0.1 to 3.0 mg/kg and by week 6, clonal expansion occurred in CD4+ and CD8+ blood T cells.

Libraries were prepared by immunoSEQ multiplex PCR; TCRdb keeps only in-frame clonotypes and omits some of them. The sample includes roughly 48,000 clones, roughly 84% of them seen just once. The CDR3 runs 16 residues. Trimming removed 1 base from V and 8 bases from J, with 15 bases in between. The V gene's germline CDR1 is ENHRY and CDR2 SYGVKD. Sequencing was performed on CD4+ or CD8+ T cells sorted from blood, taken in a trial of the OX40 agonist ivuxolimab. V gene TRBV10-3 combines with J gene TRBJ1-6; TRBD1 is a possible D gene (6 bases). This TCR derives from an adult with an advanced solid tumor such as melanoma, head and neck, liver or kidney cancer. The CDR3 nucleotides are TGTGCCATCAGTGAGTTAGGTGGAGGGGGAGATTCACCCCTCCACTTT. It translates to CAISELGGGGDSPLHF.